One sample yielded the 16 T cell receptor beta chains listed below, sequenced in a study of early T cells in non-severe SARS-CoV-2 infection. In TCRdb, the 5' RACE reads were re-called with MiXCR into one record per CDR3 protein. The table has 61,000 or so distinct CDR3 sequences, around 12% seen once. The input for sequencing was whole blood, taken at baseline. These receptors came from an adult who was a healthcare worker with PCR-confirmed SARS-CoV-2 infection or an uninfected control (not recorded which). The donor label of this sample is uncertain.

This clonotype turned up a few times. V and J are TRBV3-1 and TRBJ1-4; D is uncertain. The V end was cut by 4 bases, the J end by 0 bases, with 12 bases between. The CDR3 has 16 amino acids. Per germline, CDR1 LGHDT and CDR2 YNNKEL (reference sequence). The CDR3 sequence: CASSPWTRATNEKLFF. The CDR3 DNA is TGTGCCAGCAGCCCTTGGACCCGAGCAACTAATGAAAAACTGTTTTTT.

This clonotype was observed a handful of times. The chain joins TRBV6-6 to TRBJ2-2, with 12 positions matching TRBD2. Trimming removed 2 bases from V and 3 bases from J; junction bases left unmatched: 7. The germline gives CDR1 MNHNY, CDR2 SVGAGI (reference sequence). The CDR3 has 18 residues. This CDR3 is CASSYGLAGLGDTGELFF. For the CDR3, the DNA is TGTGCCAGCAGTTACGGACTAGCGGGGCTCGGGGACACCGGGGAGCTGTTTTTT.

The chain's CDR3 is CASSRLGETQYF. In DNA, the CDR3 is TGTGCCAGCTCACGGCTGGGGGAGACCCAGTACTTC. V is TRBV18 and J is TRBJ2-5; the D is unclear. Trimming took off 4 bases at V and 5 bases at J, with 8 bases between the two ends. The CDR3 has 12 amino acids. CDR1 and CDR2 from the germline V gene are KGHSH and LQKENI. The full variable domain, with the rest looked up from reference TRBV18 and TRBJ2-5, is NAGVMQNPRHLVRRRGQEARLRCSPMKGHSHVYWYRQLPEEGLKFMVYLQKENIIDESGMPKERFSAEFPKEGPSILRIQQVVRGDSAAYFCASSRLGETQYFGPGTRLLVL.

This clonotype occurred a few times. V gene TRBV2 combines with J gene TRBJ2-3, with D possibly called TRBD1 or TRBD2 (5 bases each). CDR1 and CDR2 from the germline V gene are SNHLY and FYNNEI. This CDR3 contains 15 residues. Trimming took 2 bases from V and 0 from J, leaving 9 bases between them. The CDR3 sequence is CASSERGLSTDTQYF. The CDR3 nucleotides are TGTGCCAGCAGTGAACGGGGCCTTAGCACAGATACGCAGTATTTT.

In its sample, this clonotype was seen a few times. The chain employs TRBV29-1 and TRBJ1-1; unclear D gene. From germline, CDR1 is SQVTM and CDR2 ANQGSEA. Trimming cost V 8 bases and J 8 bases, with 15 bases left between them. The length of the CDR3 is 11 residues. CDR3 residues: CSSYARAEAFF. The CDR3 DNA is TGCAGCTCCTATGCCCGGGCGGAAGCTTTCTTT.

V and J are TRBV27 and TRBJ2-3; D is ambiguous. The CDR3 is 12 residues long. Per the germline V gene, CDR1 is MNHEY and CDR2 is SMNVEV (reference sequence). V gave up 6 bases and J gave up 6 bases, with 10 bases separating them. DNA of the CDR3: TGTGCCAGCAGCCCTTTCCCGGATACGCAGTATTTT. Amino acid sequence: CASSPFPDTQYF.

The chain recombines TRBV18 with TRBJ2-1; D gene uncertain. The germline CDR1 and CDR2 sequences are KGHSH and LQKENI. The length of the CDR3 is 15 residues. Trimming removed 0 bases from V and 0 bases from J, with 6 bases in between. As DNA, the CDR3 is TGTGCCAGCTCACCACCCAGAAGCTCCTACAATGAGCAGTTCTTC. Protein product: CASSPPRSSYNEQFF.

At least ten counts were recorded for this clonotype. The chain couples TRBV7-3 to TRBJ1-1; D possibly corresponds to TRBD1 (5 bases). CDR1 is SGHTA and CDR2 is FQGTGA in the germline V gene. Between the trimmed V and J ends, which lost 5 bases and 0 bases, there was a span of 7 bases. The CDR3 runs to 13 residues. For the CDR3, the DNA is TGTGCCAGCAGCAGGGGTATGAACACTGAAGCTTTCTTT. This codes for CASSRGMNTEAFF.

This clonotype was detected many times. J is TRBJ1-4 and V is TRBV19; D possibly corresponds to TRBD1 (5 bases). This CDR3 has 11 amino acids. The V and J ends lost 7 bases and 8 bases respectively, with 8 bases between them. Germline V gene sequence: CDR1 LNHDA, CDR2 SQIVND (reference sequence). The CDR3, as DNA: TGTGCCAGTAAGGGGCACGAAAAACTGTTTTTT. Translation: CASKGHEKLFF.

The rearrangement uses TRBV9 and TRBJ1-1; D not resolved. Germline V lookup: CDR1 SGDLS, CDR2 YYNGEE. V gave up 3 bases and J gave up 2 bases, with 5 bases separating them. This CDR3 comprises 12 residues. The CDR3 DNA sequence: TGTGCCAGCAGCGCAGCTAACACTGAAGCTTTCTTT. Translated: CASSAANTEAFF.

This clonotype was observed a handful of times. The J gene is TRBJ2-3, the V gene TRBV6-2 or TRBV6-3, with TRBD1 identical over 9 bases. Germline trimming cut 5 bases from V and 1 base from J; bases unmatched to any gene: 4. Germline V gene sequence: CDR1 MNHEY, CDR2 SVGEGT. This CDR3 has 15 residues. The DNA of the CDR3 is TGTGCCAGCAGTCGGACAGGGGTTGGCACAGATACGCAGTATTTT. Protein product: CASSRTGVGTDTQYF.

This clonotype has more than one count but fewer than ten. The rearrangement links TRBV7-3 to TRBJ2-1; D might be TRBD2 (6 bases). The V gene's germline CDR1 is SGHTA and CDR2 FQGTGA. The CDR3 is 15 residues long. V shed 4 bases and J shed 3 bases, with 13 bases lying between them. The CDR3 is CASSSVGGNYNEQFF. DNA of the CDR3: TGTGCCAGCAGCTCGGTTGGGGGGAACTACAATGAGCAGTTCTTC.

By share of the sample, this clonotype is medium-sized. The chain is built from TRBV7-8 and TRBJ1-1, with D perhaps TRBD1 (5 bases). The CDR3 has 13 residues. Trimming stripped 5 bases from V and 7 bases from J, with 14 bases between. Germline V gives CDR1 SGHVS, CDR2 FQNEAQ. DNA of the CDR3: TGTGCCAGCAGCATTAGCCGTGGGGGTGAAGCTTTCTTT. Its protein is CASSISRGGEAFF.

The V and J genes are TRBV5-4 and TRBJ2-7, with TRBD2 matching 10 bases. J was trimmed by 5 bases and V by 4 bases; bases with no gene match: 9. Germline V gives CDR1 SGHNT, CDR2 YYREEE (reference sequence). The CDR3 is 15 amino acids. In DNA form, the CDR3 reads TGTGCCAGCAGCGCTACCGGGACTAGCGCACACGAGCAGTACGTC. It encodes CASSATGTSAHEQYV.

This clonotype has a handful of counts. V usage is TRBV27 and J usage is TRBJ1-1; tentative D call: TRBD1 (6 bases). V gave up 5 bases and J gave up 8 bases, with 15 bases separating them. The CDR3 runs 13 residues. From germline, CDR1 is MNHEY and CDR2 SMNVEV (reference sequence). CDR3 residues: CASSVTGRSEAFF. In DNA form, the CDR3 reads TGTGCCAGCAGTGTAACAGGGAGGTCCGAAGCTTTCTTT.

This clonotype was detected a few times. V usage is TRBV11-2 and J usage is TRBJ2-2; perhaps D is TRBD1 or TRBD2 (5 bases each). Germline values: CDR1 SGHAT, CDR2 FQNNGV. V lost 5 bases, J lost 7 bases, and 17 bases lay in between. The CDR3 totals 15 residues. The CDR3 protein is CASSATGTSFGELFF. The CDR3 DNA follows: TGTGCCAGCAGCGCCACCGGGACCTCGTTCGGGGAGCTGTTTTTT.